This TCR beta chain is drawn from a study of T cells in Graves' hyperthyroidism and ophthalmopathy. The investigators amplified TCR beta CDR3 regions from RNA transcripts. HTBI primers were used for first-round RT-PCR of the TCR CDR3. MiXCR was run by TCRdb on the multiplex PCR reads, yielding one entry per CDR3 protein. The sample consists of about 740,000 distinct CDR3 sequences, about 15% of them appearing once. This clonotype was detected ten times or more. Diagnosing involved the use of clinical symptoms, serum thyroxine and TRAb, thyroid ultrasound and orbital computed tomography. From approximately 9.5 ml of fresh peripheral blood, PBMCs were isolated. Sequencing input: blood. This receptor was taken from a young woman with Graves' hyperthyroidism.

Here the CDR3 reads CASGQVGKKTQYF. DNA for the CDR3: TGTGCCAGCGGACAGGTGGGGAAAAAGACCCAGTACTTC. The V gene is TRBV28, the J gene TRBJ2-5, with 7 bases fitting TRBD1. J lost 6 bases, V lost 8 bases, and 9 bases had no gene match. Germline V gene data show CDR1 as MDHEN and CDR2 as SYDVKM. This CDR3 is built from 13 residues.